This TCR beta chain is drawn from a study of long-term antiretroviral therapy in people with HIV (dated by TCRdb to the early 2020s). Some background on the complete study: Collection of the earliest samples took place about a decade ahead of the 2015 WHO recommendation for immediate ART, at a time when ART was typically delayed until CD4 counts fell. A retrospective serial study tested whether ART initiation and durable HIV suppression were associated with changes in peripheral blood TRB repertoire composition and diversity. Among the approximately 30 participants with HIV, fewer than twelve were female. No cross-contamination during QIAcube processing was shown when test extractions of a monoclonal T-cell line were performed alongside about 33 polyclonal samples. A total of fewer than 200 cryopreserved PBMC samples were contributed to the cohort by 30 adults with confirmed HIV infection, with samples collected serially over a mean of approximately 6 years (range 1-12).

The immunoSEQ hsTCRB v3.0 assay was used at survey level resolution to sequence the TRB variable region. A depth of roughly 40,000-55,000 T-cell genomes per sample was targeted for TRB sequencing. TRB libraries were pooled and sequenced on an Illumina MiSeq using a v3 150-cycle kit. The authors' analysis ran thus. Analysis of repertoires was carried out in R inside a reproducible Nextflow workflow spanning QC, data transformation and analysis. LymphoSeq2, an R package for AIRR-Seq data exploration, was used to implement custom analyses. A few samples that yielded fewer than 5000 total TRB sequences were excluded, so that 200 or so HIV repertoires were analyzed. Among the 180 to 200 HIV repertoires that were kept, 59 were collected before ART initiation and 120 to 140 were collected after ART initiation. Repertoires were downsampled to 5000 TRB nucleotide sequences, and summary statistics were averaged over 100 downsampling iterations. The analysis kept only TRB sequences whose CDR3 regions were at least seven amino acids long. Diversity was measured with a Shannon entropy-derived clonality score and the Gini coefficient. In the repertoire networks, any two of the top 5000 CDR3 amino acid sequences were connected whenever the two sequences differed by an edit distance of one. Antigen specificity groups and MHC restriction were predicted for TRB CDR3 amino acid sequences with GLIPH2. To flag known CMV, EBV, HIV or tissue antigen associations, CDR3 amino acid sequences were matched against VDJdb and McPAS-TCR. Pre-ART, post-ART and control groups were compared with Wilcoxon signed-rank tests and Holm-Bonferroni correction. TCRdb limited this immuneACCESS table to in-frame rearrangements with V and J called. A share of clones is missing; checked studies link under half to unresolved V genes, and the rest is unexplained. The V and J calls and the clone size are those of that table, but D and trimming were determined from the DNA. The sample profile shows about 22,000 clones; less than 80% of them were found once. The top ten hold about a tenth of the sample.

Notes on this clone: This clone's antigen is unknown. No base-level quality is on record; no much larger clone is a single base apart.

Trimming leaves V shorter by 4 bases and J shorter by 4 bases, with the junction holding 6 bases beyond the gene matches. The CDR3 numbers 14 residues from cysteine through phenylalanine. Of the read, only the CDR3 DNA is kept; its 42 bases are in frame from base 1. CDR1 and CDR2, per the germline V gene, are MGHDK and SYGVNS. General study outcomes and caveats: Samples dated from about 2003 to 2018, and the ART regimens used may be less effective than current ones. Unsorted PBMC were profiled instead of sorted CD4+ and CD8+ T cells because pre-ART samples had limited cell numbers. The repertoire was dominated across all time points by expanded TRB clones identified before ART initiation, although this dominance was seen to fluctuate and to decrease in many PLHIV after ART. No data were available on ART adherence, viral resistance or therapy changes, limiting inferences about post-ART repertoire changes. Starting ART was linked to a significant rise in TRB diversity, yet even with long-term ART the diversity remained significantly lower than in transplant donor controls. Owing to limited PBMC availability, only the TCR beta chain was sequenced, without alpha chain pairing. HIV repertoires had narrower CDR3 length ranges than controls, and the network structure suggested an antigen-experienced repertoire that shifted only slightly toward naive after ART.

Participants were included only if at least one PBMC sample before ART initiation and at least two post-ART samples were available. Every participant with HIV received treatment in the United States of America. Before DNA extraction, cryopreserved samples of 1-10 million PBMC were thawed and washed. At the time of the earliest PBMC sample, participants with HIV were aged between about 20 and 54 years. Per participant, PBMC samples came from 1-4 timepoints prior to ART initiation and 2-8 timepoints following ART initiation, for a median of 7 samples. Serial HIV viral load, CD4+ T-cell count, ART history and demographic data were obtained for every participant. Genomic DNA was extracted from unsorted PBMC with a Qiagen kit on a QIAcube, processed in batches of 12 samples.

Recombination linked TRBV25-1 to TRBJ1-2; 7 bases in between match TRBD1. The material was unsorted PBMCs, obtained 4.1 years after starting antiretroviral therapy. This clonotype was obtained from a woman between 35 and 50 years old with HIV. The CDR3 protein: CASSGQGNLYGYTF. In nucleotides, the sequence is TGTGCCAGCAGTGGACAGGGCAACCTCTATGGCTACACCTTC.